One sample yielded the 16 T cell receptor beta chains listed below, sequenced in a study of blood T cells in healthy people across ages. Then a second PCR, running about 7 to 11 cycles, was carried out with a sample-barcoded 5' primer and a J-beta primer mix. TCRdb redid the calling of the 5' RACE reads with MiXCR, one entry per CDR3 protein. The table shows about 640,000 distinct CDR3 sequences, with under 70% occurring only once. Specimen: blood. All receptors come from a man aged 60-69 years in good health.

This sequence joins TRBV6-1 and TRBJ2-4; D not certain. The DNA end lines up better with TRBJ2-7; the J call may be wrong. The CDR3 has 13 residues. From germline, CDR1 is MNHNS and CDR2 SASEGT. The CDR3 DNA follows: TGTGCCAGCAGTGCCAACCAGGACCTCGAGCAGTACTTC. Translation: CASSANQDLEQYF.

The genes are TRBV7-9 and TRBJ2-1; TRBD1 is a possible D gene (6 bases). This CDR3 region has 15 residues. V lost 5 bases and J 4 bases, leaving 15 bases between the germline ends. Per the germline V gene, CDR1 is SEHNR and CDR2 is FQNEAQ (reference sequence). The CDR3 nucleotides read TGTGCCAGCAGCAAAACAGGGAGCTTGTACAATGAGCAGTTCTTC. The encoded protein is CASSKTGSLYNEQFF.

This clonotype was detected a few times. V and J are TRBV5-5 and TRBJ2-3; D might be TRBD1 (7 bases). Germline V gene lookup returns CDR1 SGHKS and CDR2 YYEKEE (reference sequence). This CDR3 comprises 14 residues. V lost 4 bases, J lost 5 bases, and 14 bases lay in between. CDR3 residues: CASSLRQGGDTQYF. CDR3 nucleotides: TGTGCCAGCAGCCTCCGACAGGGAGGAGATACGCAGTATTTT.

This sequence joins TRBV20-1 and TRBJ2-5; D unresolved. The assigned J gene may be wrong: the sequence end matches TRBJ2-7 better. The CDR3 sequence is 12 residues long. The V gene's germline CDR1 is DFQATT and CDR2 SNEGSKA (reference sequence). CDR3 sequence reads: CSARIGSYEQYF. CDR3 nucleotide sequence: TGCAGTGCTAGAATCGGTTCCTACGAGCAGTACTTC.

The chain uses TRBV29-1 and TRBJ2-1; tentatively, D is TRBD1 or TRBD2 (5 bases each). V dropped 4 bases and J dropped 9 bases, with 22 bases sitting between them. Germline CDR1 SQVTM, CDR2 ANQGSEA. The CDR3 totals 15 residues. The CDR3 reads CSVARGQESGSEQFF. In nucleotides, the CDR3 is TGCAGCGTTGCGAGGGGCCAGGAGTCTGGCAGTGAGCAGTTCTTC.

The chain joins TRBV12-3 or TRBV12-4 to TRBJ1-2; TRBD1 is a possible D gene (5 bases). The germline V and J ends were trimmed by 6 bases and 8 bases, with 16 bases remaining between them. This CDR3 region has 13 residues. CDR3 protein: CASSLGGTGGYTF. The CDR3 DNA reads TGTGCCAGCAGCCTTGGGGGGACTGGAGGCTACACCTTC.

The chain combines TRBV20-1 with TRBJ2-7; a weak D match, TRBD1 (5 bases). Between the trimmed V and J ends, which lost 1 base and 0 bases, there was a span of 10 bases. CDR3 size: 14 residues. CDR1 is DFQATT and CDR2 is SNEGSKA in the germline V gene (reference sequence). For the CDR3, the DNA is TGCAGTGCTAGAGGGGGCAGTGTCTCCTACGAGCAGTACTTC. Its protein is CSARGGSVSYEQYF.

The CDR3 reads CSVATGGEETQYF. The CDR3 nucleotides read TGCAGCGTGGCGACTGGGGGGGAAGAGACCCAGTACTTC. This chain joins TRBV29-1 and TRBJ2-5, with TRBD2 matching 7 bases. Germline trimming cut 6 bases from V and 3 bases from J; bases unmatched to any gene: 7. Germline lookup yields CDR1 SQVTM and CDR2 ANQGSEA. This CDR3 region has 13 residues.

This clonotype was found a few times. The chain combines TRBV20-1 with TRBJ1-1; 7 nucleotides align to TRBD1. The ends lost 5 bases at V and 1 base at J; junction bases unmatched: 7. The length of the CDR3 is 14 residues. Germline CDR1 is DFQATT and CDR2 is SNEGSKA (reference sequence). The CDR3 bases are TGCAGTGCTCGGCGACAGGGCGGGAACACTGAAGCTTTCTTT. Its translation is CSARRQGGNTEAFF.

V gene TRBV5-1 combines with J gene TRBJ2-1, with 7 bases fitting TRBD2. The CDR3 is 15 residues long. CDR1 and CDR2 from the germline V gene are SGHRS and YFSETQ. The V gene end was trimmed by 6 bases and the J gene end by 3 bases; junction bases not matched to a gene: 9. The chain's CDR3 is CASTGGHGLYNEQFF. The CDR3 DNA reads TGCGCCAGCACGGGAGGTCACGGCCTCTACAATGAGCAGTTCTTC.

This clonotype was counted between two and nine times. The J gene is TRBJ2-7, the V gene TRBV11-2; D possibly matches TRBD1 or TRBD2 (5 bases each). V was pared by 5 bases and J by 3 bases, with 11 bases between. CDR1 and CDR2 (germline): SGHAT, FQNNGV. This CDR3 is 13 amino acids long. In DNA, the CDR3 is TGTGCCAGCAGCCCCACTAGGGGCTACGAGCAGTACTTC. Translating gives CASSPTRGYEQYF.

The chain recombines TRBV18 with TRBJ2-1; 9 bases are shared with TRBD1. The DNA matches TRBJ2-7 better at its end, which makes the J call doubtful. CDR1 and CDR2 (germline): KGHSH, LQKENI. CDR3 length equals 14 residues. The CDR3 DNA follows: TGTGCCAGCTCAGCCGGACAGGGGAATCGGGAGCAGTACTTC. Its translation: CASSAGQGNREQYF.

This clonotype was detected only a few times. This chain uses TRBV6-6 with TRBJ1-1, with no clear D. Trimming stripped 6 bases from V and 2 bases from J, with 10 bases between. Germline-derived CDR1 and CDR2 are MNHNY and SVGAGI (reference sequence). This CDR3 is built from 13 residues. The CDR3 sequence: CASRQDGNTEAFF. Here the CDR3 DNA reads TGTGCCAGCAGGCAGGACGGAAACACTGAAGCTTTCTTT.

The chain has TRBV4-1 and TRBJ2-7, with D possibly being TRBD2 (6 bases). In germline, CDR1 is MGHRA, CDR2 YSYEKL. This CDR3 spans 17 amino acids. V lost 0 bases, J lost 7 bases, and 22 bases lay in between. The CDR3: CASSQDGELADQREQYF. The CDR3 nucleotides are TGCGCCAGCAGCCAAGATGGGGAACTAGCAGATCAAAGGGAGCAGTACTTC.

This clonotype was seen only a few times. The chain employs TRBV6-6 and TRBJ2-7; 7 bases map to TRBD1. Germline CDR1 is MNHNY and CDR2 is SVGAGI (reference sequence). CDR3 size: 13 residues. With 6 bases clipped from V and 0 bases from J, the junction kept 2 bases outside the gene matches. The CDR3 bases are TGTGCCAGCAGGGGGACAGACTCCTACGAGCAGTACTTC. As protein: CASRGTDSYEQYF.

J is TRBJ2-5 and V is TRBV10-3, with 9 bases that match TRBD2. From germline, CDR1 is ENHRY and CDR2 SYGVKD. This CDR3 is built from 17 residues. V trimming: 3 bases; J trimming: 5 bases; junction bases outside the gene matches: 13. CDR3 bases: TGTGCCATCAGTGACCCGACTAGCGGCGAGCTGGAGGAGACCCAGTACTTC. This translates into CAISDPTSGELEETQYF.